A selection of T cell receptor beta chains follows, all from one sample in a study of cytomegalovirus exposure and HLA in healthy donors. Profiled with immunoSEQ multiplex PCR; TCRdb holds only in-frame clones, not every one. The table shows about 130,000 clones, with 60% to 85% occurring only once. Sequencing was carried out using PBMCs. These receptors were taken from a female donor in good health and CMV-seronegative. Both conserved end residues are part of each CDR3. The D gene is left open where the match is weak. A clone size is listed for some rows: how often the clone was seen (once, few, many), or a class if it is expanded.

j_call clone_size v_call d_call cdr3_aa cdr3_nt
TRBJ1-5 NA TRBV28 NA CANSRQANQPQHF TGTGCCAACTCGAGACAGGCTAATCAGCCCCAGCATTTT
TRBJ2-1 NA TRBV18 TRBD2 CASSVTGLAYNSHSYNEQFF TGTGCCAGCTCCGTGACGGGACTAGCGTATAATTCCCATTCCTACAATGAGCAGTTCTTC
TRBJ1-5 few TRBV7-2 NA CASSYYSNQPQHF TGTGCCAGCAGCTATTATAGCAATCAGCCCCAGCATTTT
TRBJ1-1 NA TRBV27 TRBD1 CASSFQPGQGTTEAFF TGTGCCAGCAGTTTCCAACCGGGACAGGGGACCACTGAAGCTTTCTTT
TRBJ2-3 few TRBV5-1 TRBD1 CASSTGGPDTQYF TGCGCCAGCAGTACAGGGGGCCCAGATACGCAGTATTTT
TRBJ2-2 NA TRBV7-8 TRBD1 CASSARGQGTGELFF TGTGCCAGCAGCGCCAGGGGGCAGGGGACCGGGGAGCTGTTTTTT
TRBJ2-1 NA TRBV6-4 TRBD1 CASSDSTGGNEQFF TGTGCCAGCAGTGACTCGACAGGGGGCAATGAGCAGTTCTTC
TRBJ1-1 NA TRBV7-6 TRBD1 CASSLATGDTEAFF TGTGCCAGCAGCTTAGCGACAGGGGACACTGAAGCTTTCTTT
TRBJ1-5 NA TRBV2 TRBD1 CASGGTDKNIGSNQPQHF TGTGCCAGCGGGGGGACAGATAAAAATATCGGCAGCAATCAGCCCCAGCATTTT
TRBJ1-6 NA TRBV2 NA CASSTGQNNSPLHF TGTGCCAGCAGTACTGGACAGAATAATTCACCCCTCCACTTT
TRBJ2-5 NA TRBV16 TRBD2 CASSHVAGKGETQYF TGTGCCAGCAGCCATGTAGCGGGAAAAGGAGAGACCCAGTACTTC
TRBJ2-1 NA TRBV15 NA CATSRDSVVAEQFF TGTGCCACCAGCAGAGATTCGGTAGTTGCTGAGCAGTTCTTC
TRBJ2-7 NA TRBV28 TRBD2 CASSRGGPPYEQYF TGTGCCAGCAGCCGCGGGGGGCCCCCCTACGAGCAGTACTTC
TRBJ2-7 NA TRBV7-2 TRBD2 CASSPGVGGWEQYF TGTGCCAGCAGCCCGGGGGTCGGGGGGTGGGAGCAGTACTTC
TRBJ1-1 once TRBV29-1 NA CSVEETGTKAFF TGCAGCGTTGAGGAAACCGGGACTAAAGCTTTCTTT
TRBJ2-7 NA TRBV18 NA CASSPRRHSYEQYF TGTGCCAGCTCACCGCGAAGACATTCCTACGAGCAGTACTTC
TRBJ2-5 NA TRBV6-4 NA CASSDRTACQETQYF TGTGCCAGCAGTGACCGGACAGCTTGCCAAGAGACCCAGTACTTC
TRBJ2-7 NA TRBV19 TRBD1 CASSAAGGAGTGQYF TGTGCCAGTAGTGCCGCAGGGGGCGCGGGTACGGGTCAGTACTTC
TRBJ1-5 few TRBV30 NA CASGTFNSNQPQHF TGTGCCTCAGGGACATTTAATAGCAATCAGCCCCAGCATTTT
TRBJ2-5 few TRBV12-5 NA CASGLAGTQYF TGTGCTAGTGGTTTGGCCGGGACCCAGTACTTC
TRBJ1-2 few TRBV21-1 NA CASRNSGAGNYGYTF TGTGCCAGCAGAAACAGCGGGGCGGGCAACTATGGCTACACCTTC
TRBJ2-5 NA TRBV5-4 NA CASSLGQFQETQYF TGTGCCAGCAGCTTGGGACAGTTCCAAGAGACCCAGTACTTC
TRBJ2-3 NA TRBV18 TRBD2 CASSLLLAGGPDTQYF TGTGCCAGCTCCCTTTTACTAGCGGGGGGGCCCGATACGCAGTATTTT
TRBJ1-6 NA TRBV28 NA CASSFTRGKAPSSPLHF TGTGCCAGCAGTTTCACCCGGGGTAAGGCGCCGAGTTCACCCCTCCACTTT
TRBJ1-5 NA TRBV18 TRBD1 CASSPPGQGFNQPQHF TGTGCCAGCTCACCACCGGGACAGGGGTTCAATCAGCCCCAGCATTTT
TRBJ2-7 few TRBV13 NA CASSFNRGRVEQYF TGTGCCAGCAGCTTCAATCGGGGAAGAGTGGAGCAGTACTTC
TRBJ2-3 NA TRBV7-8 NA CASSFGLSTDTQYF TGTGCCAGCAGCTTCGGACTATCCACAGATACGCAGTATTTT
TRBJ2-3 NA TRBV6-5 TRBD2 CASSRDYTDTQYF TGTGCCAGCAGCCGGGACTACACAGATACGCAGTATTTT
TRBJ1-1 NA TRBV11-2 NA CASRRRGYGAFF TGTGCCAGCAGGCGAAGGGGTTACGGAGCTTTCTTT
TRBJ2-3 NA TRBV4-1 NA CASSQVDFTDTQYF TGCGCCAGCAGCCAAGTAGACTTCACAGATACGCAGTATTTT
TRBJ2-4 NA TRBV2 NA CASSEAWWRATGIQYF TGTGCCAGCAGTGAAGCCTGGTGGCGCGCCACGGGGATTCAGTACTTC
TRBJ1-2 NA TRBV7-3 TRBD1 CASSLNRGQGYGYTF TGTGCCAGCAGCTTAAATAGAGGACAGGGTTACGGCTACACCTTC
TRBJ2-2 NA TRBV28 TRBD1 CASRIMGQPNTGELFF TGTGCCAGCAGGATAATGGGACAGCCGAACACCGGGGAGCTGTTTTTT
TRBJ2-1 NA TRBV11-2 NA CASSKSPGTSSYNEQFF TGTGCCAGCAGCAAGAGCCCAGGTACCTCCTCCTACAATGAGCAGTTCTTC
TRBJ2-1 NA TRBV14 TRBD2 CASSQASAGPQFF TGTGCCAGCAGCCAAGCCTCAGCGGGACCCCAGTTCTTC
TRBJ2-7 NA TRBV5-4 NA CASSSPTTDYEQYF TGTGCCAGCAGCTCCCCGACTACAGACTACGAGCAGTACTTC
TRBJ1-1 NA TRBV28 NA CASSLGQRAFF TGTGCCAGCAGTTTGGGGCAGCGAGCTTTCTTT
TRBJ1-5 NA TRBV19 NA CASSILGGGQPQHF TGTGCCAGTAGTATATTGGGGGGTGGTCAGCCCCAGCATTTT